These 11 T cell receptor beta chains share one sample of origin, sequenced in a study of shared clonotypes between healthy human individuals. Here immunoSEQ multiplex PCR was the method, and the copy in TCRdb shows in-frame clones only, minus some. The repertoire holds some 2,100,000 clones, with approximately 94% as singletons. CD45RO negativity and positive selection for CCR7 defined naive CD8 cells, a population that excluded terminally differentiated effector memory CD45RA+ cells. The sequenced material came from naive CD8+ T cells from PBMCs. The receptors shown here come from a man aged 18 to 35 in good health. Some clones in this sample may be carry-over from other donors' samples.

V usage is TRBV11-2 and J usage is TRBJ2-5, with a weak D call TRBD1 (5 bases). CDR1 is SGHAT and CDR2 is FQNNGV in the germline V gene. The CDR3 spans 16 residues. The V end lost 5 bases, the J end lost 2 bases, and 18 bases lay between the germline ends. In DNA form, the CDR3 reads TGTGCCAGCAGCCACGAACCCCTGTCAGGGCAAGAGACCCAGTACTTC. Protein: CASSHEPLSGQETQYF.

The chain recombines TRBV30 with TRBJ2-7; D might be TRBD1 (5 bases). Trimming removed 1 base at V and 7 bases at J, with 11 bases between. This CDR3 has 12 amino acids. The germline gives CDR1 GTSNPN, CDR2 SVGIG (reference sequence). CDR3 in DNA: TGTGCCTGGAGTGCAGGGCTGGGAGAGCAGTACTTC. This gives the protein CAWSAGLGEQYF. Filled out from reference TRBV30 and TRBJ2-7, the complete variable domain reads SQTIHQWPATLVQPVGSPLSLECTVEGTSNPNLYWYRQAAGRGLQLLFYSVGIGQISSEVPQNLSASRPQDRQFILSSKKLLLSDSGFYLCAWSAGLGEQYFGPGTRLTVT.

The genes are TRBV2 and TRBJ2-1; a possible D gene is TRBD2 (5 bases). Per the germline V gene, CDR1 is SNHLY and CDR2 is FYNNEI. The CDR3 totals 13 residues. V lost 8 bases and J lost 7, with 15 bases in between. The CDR3, as DNA: TGTGCCAGCGACGGGAAGGCAGCTAATGAGCAGTTCTTC. Translated: CASDGKAANEQFF.

This clone has only one observation. The chain joins TRBV4-1 to TRBJ2-7; 8 bases are a match to TRBD1. CDR1 is MGHRA, CDR2 YSYEKL, per germline. The CDR3 is 15 residues long. J was trimmed by 3 bases and V by 1 base; bases with no gene match: 5. In DNA, the CDR3 is TGCGCCAGCAGCCAAGCCCCGGGACAGGTCTACGAGCAGTACTTC. Protein product: CASSQAPGQVYEQYF.

This chain links TRBV28 with TRBJ1-1; D is undetermined. Germline V gene data show CDR1 as MDHEN and CDR2 as SYDVKM. The CDR3 is 14 residues long. Trimming stripped 0 bases from V and 3 bases from J, with 8 bases between. CDR3 DNA sequence: TGTGCCAGCAGTTTATGGGGGTCGGACACTGAAGCTTTCTTT. This codes for CASSLWGSDTEAFF.

The J gene is TRBJ2-7, the V gene TRBV27; 10 nucleotides agree with TRBD1. The CDR3 spans 14 residues. Looked up from germline, CDR1 is MNHEY and CDR2 is SMNVEV (reference sequence). The trim removed 3 bases at V and 8 bases at J, leaving 7 bases unmatched. In nucleotides, the CDR3 is TGTGCCAGCAGTTTCAGGGACAGGGGCTCGCAGCAGTACTTC. The encoded protein is CASSFRDRGSQQYF.

This rearrangement joins TRBV27 to TRBJ1-1, with D possibly TRBD1 on 5 matching bases. This CDR3 has 16 amino acids. Germline CDR1 reads MNHEY; CDR2 reads SMNVEV (reference sequence). The germline V and J ends were trimmed by 0 bases and 5 bases, with 16 bases remaining between them. The chain's CDR3 is CASSLSRGTVNTEAFF. For the CDR3, the DNA is TGTGCCAGCAGTTTATCGCGGGGGACCGTCAATACTGAAGCTTTCTTT.

The chain couples TRBV9 to TRBJ2-1, with D perhaps TRBD1 (5 bases). This CDR3 spans 15 amino acids. The V gene's germline CDR1 is SGDLS and CDR2 YYNGEE. V lost 2 bases and J lost 8, with 17 bases in between. CDR3 loop: CASSVGPLGLDEQFF. The CDR3, as DNA: TGTGCCAGCAGCGTGGGCCCCTTGGGGCTCGATGAGCAGTTCTTC.

Concerning this clone itself: This CDR3 is also generated by other DNA sequences in the sample. The rearrangement links TRBV9 to TRBJ2-7; 7 bases are shared with TRBD2. The CDR3 runs 14 residues. CDR1 and CDR2 from the germline V gene are SGDLS and YYNGEE. V lost 0 bases to trimming and J lost 2 bases; unmatched junction nucleotides: 2. The CDR3 nucleotides read TGTGCCAGCAGCGTAGCAGCGGGAACCTACGAGCAGTACTTC. Residues: CASSVAAGTYEQYF.

In the case of this clone: The same CDR3 is also encoded by other DNA sequences in this sample. The chain carries TRBV9 and TRBJ2-1, with D uncertain. Per the germline V gene, CDR1 is SGDLS and CDR2 is YYNGEE. The V and J ends lost 0 bases and 7 bases respectively, with 5 bases between them. The CDR3 runs to 12 residues. CDR3 residues: CASSVGHNEQFF. As DNA, the CDR3 is TGTGCCAGCAGCGTAGGGCATAATGAGCAGTTCTTC.

This clone was recorded a few times. The chain links TRBV28 to TRBJ2-7; TRBD2 aligns across 10 bases. The CDR3 extends over 15 amino acids. CDR1 is MDHEN and CDR2 is SYDVKM in the germline V gene. The J segment lost 4 bases and the V segment lost 4 bases, leaving 7 bases of the junction unmatched. CDR3 protein: CASSSQREGPYEQYF. CDR3 in DNA: TGTGCCAGCAGTTCCCAGCGGGAGGGCCCATACGAGCAGTACTTC.